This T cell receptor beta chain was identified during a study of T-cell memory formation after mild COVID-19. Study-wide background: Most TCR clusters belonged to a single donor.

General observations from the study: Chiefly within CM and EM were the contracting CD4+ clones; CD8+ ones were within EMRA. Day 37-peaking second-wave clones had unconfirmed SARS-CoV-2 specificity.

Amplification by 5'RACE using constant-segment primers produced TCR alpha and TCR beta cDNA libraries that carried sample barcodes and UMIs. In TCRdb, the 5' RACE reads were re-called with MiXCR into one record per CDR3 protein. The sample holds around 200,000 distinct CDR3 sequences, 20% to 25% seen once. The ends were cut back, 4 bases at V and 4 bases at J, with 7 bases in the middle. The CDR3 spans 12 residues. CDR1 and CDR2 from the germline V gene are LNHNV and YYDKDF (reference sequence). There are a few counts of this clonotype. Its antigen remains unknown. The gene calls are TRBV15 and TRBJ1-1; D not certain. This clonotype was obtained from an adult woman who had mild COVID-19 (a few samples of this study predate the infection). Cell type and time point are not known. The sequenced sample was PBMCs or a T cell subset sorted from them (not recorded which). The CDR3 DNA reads TGTGCCACCAGCATGGGGTTCACTGAAGCTTTCTTT. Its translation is CATSMGFTEAFF.